This T cell receptor beta chain comes out of a study of T cell responses to AZD1222 COVID-19 vaccine. Across the whole study: Pooling covered second doses at about 4 or about 12 weeks.

TCRdb's copy holds only in-frame clones and misses some; the assay was immunoSEQ multiplex PCR. This table holds fewer than 150,000 clones, roughly 91% found once. Concerning this clone itself: The antigen remains unidentified.

V shed 4 bases and J 4 bases; nucleotides not matched to a gene: 8. Germline values: CDR1 SGHVS, CDR2 FQNEAQ. This CDR3 has 15 amino acids. Study-wide findings and caveats: Spike-specific TCR breadth and depth grew following two AZD1222 doses.

This TCR was sampled from an adult in good health. The sequenced sample was peripheral blood, obtained on day 0 of AZD1222 vaccination. V usage is TRBV7-8 and J usage is TRBJ2-3, with 7 bases identical to TRBD2. For the CDR3, the DNA is TGTGCCAGCAGCTGGCCCGGACTAGATCCAGATACGCAGTATTTT. Residues: CASSWPGLDPDTQYF.